The rows below give T cell receptor beta chains drawn from one sample of a study of T cell responses to AZD1222 COVID-19 vaccine. Sequenced by immunoSEQ multiplex PCR; TCRdb stores in-frame clones only, minus some. The sample lists fewer than 150,000 clones; roughly nine tenths were seen once. Specimen: peripheral blood, collected 28 days after the second AZD1222 dose. These receptors were taken from an adult who received the AZD1222 COVID-19 vaccine. The CDR3 runs from the conserved cysteine through the conserved F or W. The D gene is left open where the match is weak. The size of a clone is reported for some rows only, either as once, few or many, or as a class for expanded clones.

j_call,cdr3_length,d_call,clone_size,v_call,cdr3_nt,cdr3_aa
TRBJ1-2,13,TRBD1,.,TRBV12-3/TRBV12-4,TGTGCCAGCAGTTTCCGGGACAGCAATGGCTACACCTTC,CASSFRDSNGYTF
TRBJ1-1,16,TRBD1,.,TRBV12-5,TGTGCTAGTGGTTCCAGGACAGGGGGTTGGAGCACTGAAGCTTTCTTT,CASGSRTGGWSTEAFF
TRBJ1-2,13,.,few,TRBV5-6,TGTGCCAGCAGCTTTCGAGGGGAGGCGGGCTACACCTTC,CASSFRGEAGYTF
TRBJ2-1,15,.,once,TRBV5-1,TGCGCCAGTTCACCCCTGACAGGACCCTACAATGAGCAGTTCTTC,CASSPLTGPYNEQFF
TRBJ2-5,14,.,.,TRBV13,TGTGCCAGCAGCCCCGAAGGGGGACAAGAGACCCAGTACTTC,CASSPEGGQETQYF
TRBJ1-1,14,.,.,TRBV3-1/TRBV3-2,TGTGCCAGCAGCCCCCCGAGGGGGAACACTGAAGCTTTCTTT,CASSPPRGNTEAFF
TRBJ2-5,14,.,.,TRBV7-3,TGTGCCAGCAGCACGACCGGGGGGCACGAGACCCAGTACTTC,CASSTTGGHETQYF
TRBJ2-7,12,.,.,TRBV20-1,TGCAGTGCTAGTAACAGCCAAGGTGCCCAGTACTTC,CSASNSQGAQYF
TRBJ2-5,13,.,.,TRBV4-2,TGTGCCAGCAGCCAAGATTTTGCGGAGACCCAGTACTTC,CASSQDFAETQYF
TRBJ2-2,16,.,.,TRBV18,TGTGCCAGCTCACCAACCCAGTTGGGATGGTCCGGGGAGCTGTTTTTT,CASSPTQLGWSGELFF
TRBJ2-7,15,TRBD1,.,TRBV6-5,TGTGCCAGCAGTTACTCGTCAGGGGGCTCCTACGAGCAGTACTTC,CASSYSSGGSYEQYF
TRBJ2-7,14,.,.,TRBV6-6,TGTGCCAGCAGTTACTCACCCAAAGGCTACGAGCAGTACTTC,CASSYSPKGYEQYF
TRBJ2-1,15,TRBD1,.,TRBV5-4,TGTGCCAGCAGCCTGGGACAGGGAAATTTCAATGAGCAGTTCTTC,CASSLGQGNFNEQFF
TRBJ2-2,14,.,.,TRBV7-9,TGTGCCAGCAGGAGGGACACGAACACCGGGGAGCTGTTTTTT,CASRRDTNTGELFF
TRBJ2-7,16,.,.,TRBV6-6,TGTGCCAGCAGCCCCCCGAGGAGGGAAGTTACGTACGAGCAGTACTTC,CASSPPRREVTYEQYF
TRBJ1-5,14,.,.,TRBV2,TGTGCCAGCACGCCGGGTTATAGCAATCAGCCCCAGCATTTT,CASTPGYSNQPQHF
TRBJ2-3,17,TRBD2,few,TRBV4-3,TGCGCCAGCAGCCCCTCGGGAGGGTCCTCTAGCACAGATACGCAGTATTTT,CASSPSGGSSSTDTQYF
TRBJ2-3,15,TRBD2,.,TRBV18,TGTGCCAGCTCACCTCCTAGCGGGGGGGCCGATACGCAGTATTTT,CASSPPSGGADTQYF
TRBJ1-5,14,.,.,TRBV10-3,TGTGCCATCAGGGCAGGGGCACGCAATCAGCCCCAGCATTTT,CAIRAGARNQPQHF
TRBJ1-2,16,.,.,TRBV7-8,TGTGCCAGCAGCTTAATGGTCGGCACCCGGGGCTATGGCTACACCTTC,CASSLMVGTRGYGYTF
TRBJ2-5,14,TRBD1,.,TRBV25-1,TGTGCCAGCAGTGTTTCAGGGGGTTTGGAGACCCAGTACTTC,CASSVSGGLETQYF
TRBJ2-1,12,.,.,TRBV12-3/TRBV12-4,TGTGCCAGCAGTGCAGTCTACAATGAGCAGTTCTTC,CASSAVYNEQFF
TRBJ1-4,12,TRBD1,.,TRBV19,TGTGGGGGACAGGGAGGCCTTGAAAAACTGTTTTTT,CGGQGGLEKLFF
TRBJ2-1,16,.,.,TRBV9,TGTGCCAGCAGCGAACGGGGCTTTATGTCCTACAATGAGCAGTTCTTC,CASSERGFMSYNEQFF
TRBJ2-3,18,TRBD2,.,TRBV3-1/TRBV3-2,TGTGCCAGCAGCCCCCAAGGCGCCCTAGCGGGAGTGACAGATACGCAGTATTTT,CASSPQGALAGVTDTQYF
TRBJ2-7,15,TRBD1,few,TRBV5-4,TGTGCCAGCAGCTTGGGTACAGGGGACCGTTACGAGCAGTACTTC,CASSLGTGDRYEQYF
TRBJ1-2,12,.,.,TRBV25-1,TGTGCCCTGAGACAGGTCGATGGCGGCTACACCTTC,CALRQVDGGYTF
TRBJ1-1,16,.,.,TRBV25-1,TGTGCCAGCAGTGCAAGGGGCGCAAGTGTGAACACTGAAGCTTTCTTT,CASSARGASVNTEAFF